This is a list of T cell receptor beta chains from one sample in a study of shared clonotypes between healthy human individuals. Using immunoSEQ multiplex PCR, the repertoire was profiled, and TCRdb retains in-frame clones only, with some absent. The sample yields 1.5 million to 2.5 million clones, just under 95% seen once. Sequenced input: naive CD8+ T cells sorted from blood. Receptor source: a man aged 18-30 years in good health. The CDR3 runs from the conserved cysteine through the conserved F or W. Fields, in order: V gene, D gene, J gene, clone size, CDR3 length, CDR3 DNA, CDR3 protein. The D gene is left open where the match is weak. Rows give clone size only sometimes, using once, few, many, or a class for an expanded clone.

TRBV6-6,NA,TRBJ2-7,NA,15,TGTGCCAGCAGACCTTTTGCGGTGAGCTCCTACGAGCAGTACTTC,CASRPFAVSSYEQYF
TRBV27,TRBD2,TRBJ2-7,once,19,TGTGCCAGCAGTTTATATTCGCCACTAGCGGGAGGTACGGCCTACGAGCAGTACTTC,CASSLYSPLAGGTAYEQYF
TRBV4-1,TRBD2,TRBJ2-1,NA,17,TGCGCCAGCAGCCCAAGACTAGCGGGGGGGCCCTACAATGAGCAGTTCTTC,CASSPRLAGGPYNEQFF
TRBV30,TRBD1,TRBJ1-5,NA,12,TGTGCCTGGAAACAGGGGGGACAGCCCCAGCATTTT,CAWKQGGQPQHF
TRBV5-6,NA,TRBJ1-2,NA,12,TGTGCCAGCAGCTCGCAGGGTAATGGCTACACCTTC,CASSSQGNGYTF
TRBV7-7,NA,TRBJ2-1,NA,14,TGTGCTAGCAGCTCAACACAAGCCTACAATGAGCAGTTCTTC,CASSSTQAYNEQFF
TRBV29-1,TRBD1,TRBJ2-7,NA,14,TGCAGCGTGGCCGGGACAGGGGGATCCTACGAGCAGTACTTC,CSVAGTGGSYEQYF
TRBV27,TRBD2,TRBJ2-7,NA,17,TGTGCCAGCAGTCCCCTCACCCCTAGCGGGATCTCCTACGAGCAGTACTTC,CASSPLTPSGISYEQYF
TRBV29-1,NA,TRBJ1-2,NA,12,TGCAGCGTTGAGGCTGGCAACTATGGCTACACCTTC,CSVEAGNYGYTF
TRBV2,NA,TRBJ2-5,NA,12,TGTGCCAGCATCGACCGGCCGCAGACCCAGTACTTC,CASIDRPQTQYF
TRBV30,TRBD1,TRBJ2-7,NA,13,TGTGCCTGGATGCAGGGGGCGGCTTACGAGCAGTACTTC,CAWMQGAAYEQYF
TRBV19,NA,TRBJ1-1,NA,14,TGTGCCAGTAATGAGGGTGGAATAGCCACTGAAGCTTTCTTT,CASNEGGIATEAFF
TRBV4-3,NA,TRBJ2-2,NA,15,TGCGCCAGCAGCCAAGAACCTAGCGCCCCCGGGGAGCTGTTTTTT,CASSQEPSAPGELFF